The sequence of this T cell receptor (beta chain) was determined in a study of T-cell reconstitution after alpha-beta-depleted transplantation in children. Findings of the study overall: Expanded graft clones, several hundred of them, were reportedly the source of alpha-beta T cells about two months after transplant. For some patients, TCRbeta diversity was high at day 60 because of recipient T cells and thymic progenitors that survived.

Ten or more counts support this clonotype. The antigen remains undetermined. The TCRbeta library incorporated unique molecular identifiers. TCRdb passed the PCR reads through MiXCR, listing each CDR3 protein once. The sample contains 500,000 to 650,000 distinct CDR3 sequences, approximately 10% of which appear only once. This sequence originates from a female patient aged 2-9 years who had a stem cell transplant for aplastic anemia, so the T cells may come from the graft donor. The source material was PBMCs, mostly from graft donor cells, sampled 180 days after TCRalphabeta/CD19-depleted stem cell transplant.

In DNA form, the CDR3 reads TGTGCCAGCAGTTTAAGACCAGGGGACGAGCAGTACGTC. Protein product: CASSLRPGDEQYV. The genes are TRBV12-3 or TRBV12-4 and TRBJ2-7, with a tentative D call TRBD1 (6 bases). This CDR3 comprises 13 residues. Deletions cut 2 bases from V and 5 bases from J, with 10 bases between.